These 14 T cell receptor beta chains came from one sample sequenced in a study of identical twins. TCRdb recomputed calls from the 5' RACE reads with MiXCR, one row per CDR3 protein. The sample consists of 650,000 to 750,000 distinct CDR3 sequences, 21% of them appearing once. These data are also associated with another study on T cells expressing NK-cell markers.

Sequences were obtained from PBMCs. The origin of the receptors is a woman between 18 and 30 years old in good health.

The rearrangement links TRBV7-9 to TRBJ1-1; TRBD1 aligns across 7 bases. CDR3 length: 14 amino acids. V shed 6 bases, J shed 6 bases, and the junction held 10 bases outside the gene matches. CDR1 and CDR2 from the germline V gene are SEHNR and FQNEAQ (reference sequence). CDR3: CASSPRDSTAEAFF. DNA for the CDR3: TGTGCCAGCAGTCCTCGGGACAGCACCGCTGAAGCTTTCTTT. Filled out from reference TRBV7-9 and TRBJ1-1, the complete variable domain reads DTGVSQNPRHKITKRGQNVTFRCDPISEHNRLYWYRQTLGQGPEFLTYFQNEAQLEKSRLLSDRFSAERPKGSFSTLEIQRTEQGDSAMYLCASSPRDSTAEAFFGQGTRLTVV.

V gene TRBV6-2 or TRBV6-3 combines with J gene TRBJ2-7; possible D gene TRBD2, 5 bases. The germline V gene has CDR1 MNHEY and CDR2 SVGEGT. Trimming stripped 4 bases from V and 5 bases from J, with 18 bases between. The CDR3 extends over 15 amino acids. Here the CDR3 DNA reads TGTGCCAGCAGTTTTGACTACCTAGAAGTCGACGAGCAGTACTTC. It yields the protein CASSFDYLEVDEQYF.

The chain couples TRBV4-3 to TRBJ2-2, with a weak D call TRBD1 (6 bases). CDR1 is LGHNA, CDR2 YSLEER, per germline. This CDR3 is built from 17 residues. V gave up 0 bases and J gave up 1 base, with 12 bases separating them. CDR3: CASSQDPGTRNTGELFF. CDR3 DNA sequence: TGCGCCAGCAGCCAAGATCCGGGGACAAGGAACACCGGGGAGCTGTTTTTT.

CDR3 nucleotides: TGTGCCAGCAGAACTAGCGGGAGCCCAGAGACCCAGTACTTC. The encoded protein is CASRTSGSPETQYF. The chain is built from TRBV6-1 and TRBJ2-5; TRBD2 matches at 11 bases. Unmatched junction bases numbered 4, after V lost 6 bases and J lost 4 bases. There are 14 residues in the CDR3. Per germline, CDR1 MNHNS and CDR2 SASEGT.

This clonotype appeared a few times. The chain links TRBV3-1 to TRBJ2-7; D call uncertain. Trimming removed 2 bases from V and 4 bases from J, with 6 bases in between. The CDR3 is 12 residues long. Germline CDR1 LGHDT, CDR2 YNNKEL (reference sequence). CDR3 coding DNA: TGTGCCAGCAGCCAAAGCGAATACGAGCAGTACTTC. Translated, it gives CASSQSEYEQYF.

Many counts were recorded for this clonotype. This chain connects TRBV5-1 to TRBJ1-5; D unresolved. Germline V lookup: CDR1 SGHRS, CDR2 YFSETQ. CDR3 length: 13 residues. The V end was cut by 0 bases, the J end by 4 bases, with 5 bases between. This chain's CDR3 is CASSLEQNQPQHF. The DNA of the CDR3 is TGCGCCAGCAGCTTGGAGCAGAATCAGCCCCAGCATTTT.

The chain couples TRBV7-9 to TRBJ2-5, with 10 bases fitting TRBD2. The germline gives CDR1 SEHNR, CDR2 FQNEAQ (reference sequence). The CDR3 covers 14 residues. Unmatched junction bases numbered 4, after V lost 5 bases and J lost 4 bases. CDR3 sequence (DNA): TGTGCCAGCAGCCTCCGGACTAGCGGAGAGACCCAGTACTTC. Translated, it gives CASSLRTSGETQYF.

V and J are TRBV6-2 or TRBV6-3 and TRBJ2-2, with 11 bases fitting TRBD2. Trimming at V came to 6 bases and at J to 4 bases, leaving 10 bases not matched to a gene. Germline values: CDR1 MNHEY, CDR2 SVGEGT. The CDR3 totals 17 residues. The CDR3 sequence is CASSRYTSGRRTGELFF. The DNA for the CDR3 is TGTGCCAGCAGCCGATACACTAGCGGGAGACGCACCGGGGAGCTGTTTTTT.

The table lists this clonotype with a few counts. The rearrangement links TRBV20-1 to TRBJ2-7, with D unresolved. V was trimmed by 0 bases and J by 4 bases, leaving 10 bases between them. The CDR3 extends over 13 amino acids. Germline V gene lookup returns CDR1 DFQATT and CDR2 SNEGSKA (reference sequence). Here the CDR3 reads CSARDRFLYEQYF. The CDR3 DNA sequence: TGCAGTGCTAGAGACCGTTTCCTATACGAGCAGTACTTC.

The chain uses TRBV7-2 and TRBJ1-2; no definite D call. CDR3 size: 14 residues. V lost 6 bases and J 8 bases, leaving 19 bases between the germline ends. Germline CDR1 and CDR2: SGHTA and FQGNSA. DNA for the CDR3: TGTGCCAGCAGGGTTTTCGGGCCATCCGGCGGCTACACCTTC. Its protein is CASRVFGPSGGYTF.

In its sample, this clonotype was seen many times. The CDR3 nucleotides read TGCAGTGCTAGAGGCCAGGCCGAGGTCCAGTACTTC. Translated, it gives CSARGQAEVQYF. The J gene is TRBJ2-5, the V gene TRBV20-1; D not resolved. The germline gives CDR1 DFQATT, CDR2 SNEGSKA (reference sequence). V was clipped by 1 base and J by 10 bases, with 13 bases between them. The CDR3 extends over 12 amino acids.

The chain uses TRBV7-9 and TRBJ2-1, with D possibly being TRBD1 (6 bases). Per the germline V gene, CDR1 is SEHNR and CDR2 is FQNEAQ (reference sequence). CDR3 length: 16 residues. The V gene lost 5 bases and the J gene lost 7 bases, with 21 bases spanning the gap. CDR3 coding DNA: TGTGCCAGCAGCCCGTCCCAGGGGTCAGGAGGTAATGAGCAGTTCTTC. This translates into CASSPSQGSGGNEQFF.

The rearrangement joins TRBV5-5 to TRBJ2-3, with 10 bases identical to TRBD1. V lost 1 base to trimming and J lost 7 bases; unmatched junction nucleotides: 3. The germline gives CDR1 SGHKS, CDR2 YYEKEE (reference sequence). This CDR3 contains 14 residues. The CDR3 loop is CASSLRDRGHTQYF. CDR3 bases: TGTGCCAGCAGCTTGCGGGACAGGGGACATACGCAGTATTTT.

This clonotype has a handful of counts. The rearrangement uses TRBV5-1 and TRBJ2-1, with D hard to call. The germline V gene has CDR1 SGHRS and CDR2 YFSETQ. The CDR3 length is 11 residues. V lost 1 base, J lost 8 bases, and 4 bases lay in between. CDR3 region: CASSLMDEQFF. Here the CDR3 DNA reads TGCGCCAGCAGCTTGATGGATGAGCAGTTCTTC. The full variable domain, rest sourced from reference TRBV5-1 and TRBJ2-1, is KAGVTQTPRYLIKTRGQQVTLSCSPISGHRSVSWYQQTPGQGLQFLFEYFSETQRNKGNFPGRFSGRQFSNSRSEMNVSTLELGDSALYLCASSLMDEQFFGPGTRLTVL.